A single sample gave rise to the 12 T cell receptor beta chains below, sequenced in a study of Graves' ophthalmopathy and Graves' hyperthyroidism (dated by TCRdb to 2016 to 2019). Instrument used: Illumina HiSeq 2000. For repertoire sequencing, the TCR beta CDR3 regions were amplified from RNA transcripts. The first round was an RT-PCR using HTBI primers with the Qiagen OneStep RT-PCR kit, and this first round was followed by a second-round multiplex PCR, then size selection and purification. TCRdb reprocessing: public reads trimmed at Q25 with fastp, clones called with MiXCR, in-frame beta chains kept. Duplicate CDR3 protein sequences are folded into a single record with the most common DNA and genes. This sample has about 1.1 million distinct CDR3 sequences in its table, and about 36% of those were observed once. Clones ranked in the top ten supply 11% of the sample. Sample: peripheral blood or thyroid tissue (not recorded which). The receptors come from an adult man with Graves' hyperthyroidism.

The V gene is TRBV5-1, the J gene TRBJ1-2; D call uncertain. V was shortened by 4 bases and J by 4 bases, with 17 bases between the two germline ends. In germline, CDR1 is SGHRS, CDR2 YFSETQ. The CDR3 is 15 amino acids. The chain's CDR3 is CASSAHRQSAYGYTF. The CDR3 DNA sequence: TGCGCCAGCAGCGCACATAGGCAGTCAGCCTATGGCTACACCTTC.

The chain employs TRBV12-3 or TRBV12-4 and TRBJ2-3; tentatively, D is TRBD2 (6 bases). The CDR3 length is 14 residues. The V and J ends lost 6 bases and 6 bases respectively, with 16 bases between them. Here the CDR3 reads CASRTRSGVDTQYF. The DNA for the CDR3 is TGTGCCAGCAGAACACGGTCGGGGGTGGATACGCAGTATTTT.

V and J are TRBV20-1 and TRBJ2-7; TRBD1 matches 9 bases. Trimming cost V 6 bases and J 6 bases; bases outside gene matches: 6. CDR3 length equals 12 residues. The germline V gene has CDR1 DFQATT and CDR2 SNEGSKA (reference sequence). CDR3 residues: CSAKQGASEQYF. DNA of the CDR3: TGCAGTGCGAAACAGGGGGCGTCCGAGCAGTACTTC.

This clonotype has a count of ten or more. DNA for the CDR3: TGCAGTGCGTCTCCTCATCGGGAGGGAGTCTCCCGCGAGCAGTACTTC. Translation gives CSASPHREGVSREQYF. The chain recombines TRBV20-1 with TRBJ2-7; TRBD2 agrees at 8 bases. V dropped 6 bases and J dropped 6; count of bases not matched to a gene: 19. The CDR3 consists of 16 residues. In germline, CDR1 is DFQATT, CDR2 SNEGSKA (reference sequence).

This clonotype came up a few times. With a much larger clone just one base away, this may be a read error. The chain uses TRBV4-1 and TRBJ2-7, with D possibly matching TRBD1 (5 bases). The germline CDR1 and CDR2 sequences are MGHRA and YSYEKL. The CDR3 covers 14 residues. V was trimmed by 1 base and J by 3 bases, leaving 10 bases between them. The CDR3 nucleotides are TGCGCCAGCAGCCAAGGCCGGCAGGGCTACGAGCAGTACTTC. Translating it yields CASSQGRQGYEQYF.

For this clonotype: Given a much more abundant clone one base away, this may be a read error. As DNA, the CDR3 is TGTGCCATCAGCGTCGGACCGGTGGAAAAACTGTTTTTT. This translates into CAISVGPVEKLFF. V is TRBV11-1 and J is TRBJ1-4; D gene ambiguous. Germline CDR1 reads SGHAT; CDR2 reads FQDESV (reference sequence). The CDR3 loop spans 13 amino acids.

In the case of this clonotype: This could be a read error, since a much larger clone is one nucleotide away. It is likely a read error, because the conserved phenylalanine at the end of the CDR3 is missing. This chain joins TRBV15 and TRBJ2-2; D gene uncertain. The V and J ends lost 0 bases and 4 bases respectively, with 9 bases between them. The V gene's germline CDR1 is LNHNV and CDR2 YYDKDF (reference sequence). This CDR3 comprises 15 residues. The CDR3 DNA reads as TGTGCCACCAGCAGAGATCTGGCCGGCACCGGGGAGCTGTTTTTA. Its protein is CATSRDLAGTGELFL.

V is TRBV7-9 and J is TRBJ1-3, with D perhaps TRBD1 (6 bases). CDR3 length equals 16 residues. Germline V CDR1 and CDR2: SEHNR, FQNEAQ (reference sequence). V shed 2 bases and J shed 5 bases, with 16 bases lying between them. The CDR3 here is CASSLTGGTPRNTIYF. Here the CDR3 DNA reads TGTGCCAGCAGCTTAACCGGGGGGACACCAAGAAACACCATATATTTT.

The V and J genes are TRBV7-9 and TRBJ1-4, with D possibly TRBD1 on 6 matching bases. Per the germline V gene, CDR1 is SEHNR and CDR2 is FQNEAQ (reference sequence). V lost 3 bases and J lost 5, with 16 bases in between. The CDR3 spans 16 residues. Here the CDR3 DNA reads TGTGCCAGCAGCTTGGGGAGCGGGGGGGCGAATGAAAAACTGTTTTTT. It yields the protein CASSLGSGGANEKLFF. Looking up the rest from reference TRBV7-9 and TRBJ1-4 gives the full variable domain: DTGVSQNPRHKITKRGQNVTFRCDPISEHNRLYWYRQTLGQGPEFLTYFQNEAQLEKSRLLSDRFSAERPKGSFSTLEIQRTEQGDSAMYLCASSLGSGGANEKLFFGSGTQLSVL.

At least ten counts were recorded for this clonotype. This sequence joins TRBV7-9 and TRBJ2-7; D is possibly TRBD1 (5 bases). CDR1 and CDR2 (germline): SEHNR, FQNEAQ (reference sequence). Trimming removed 6 bases from V and 4 bases from J, with 10 bases in between. The CDR3 extends over 12 amino acids. The CDR3 DNA sequence: TGTGCCAGCAGTTCGACAGCTTACGAGCAGTACTTC. Translating it yields CASSSTAYEQYF. Full variable domain (rest looked up from reference TRBV7-9 and TRBJ2-7): DTGVSQNPRHKITKRGQNVTFRCDPISEHNRLYWYRQTLGQGPEFLTYFQNEAQLEKSRLLSDRFSAERPKGSFSTLEIQRTEQGDSAMYLCASSSTAYEQYFGPGTRLTVT.

This clonotype was counted a few times. The chain uses TRBV12-3 or TRBV12-4 and TRBJ1-2; D gene unclear. V was clipped by 6 bases and J by 4 bases, with 15 bases between them. This CDR3 is built from 14 residues. CDR3 DNA: TGTGCCAGCAGAACCGCGCGGGATGGCTATGGCTACACCTTC. It is translated as CASRTARDGYGYTF.

This chain links TRBV19 with TRBJ2-7, with D possibly TRBD2 on 6 matching bases. This CDR3 region has 12 residues. CDR1 and CDR2 (germline): LNHDA, SQIVND (reference sequence). V lost 1 base, J lost 7 bases, and 8 bases lay in between. The CDR3: CASSIAAGEQYF. The DNA of the CDR3 is TGTGCCAGTAGTATAGCGGCGGGGGAGCAGTACTTC.